This TCR beta chain was retrieved from a study of blood T cell repertoires in COVID-19. The overall study: The study drew acute and convalescent COVID-19 samples from the United States, Italy and Spain. In each case, the material was cDNA or gDNA derived from T cells, B-cell-depleted T cells, or PBMCs.

CDR3 size: 13 residues. V was pared by 3 bases and J by 5 bases, with 11 bases between. The V gene's germline CDR1 is LGHDT and CDR2 YNNKEL (reference sequence). The data were produced by immunoSEQ multiplex PCR, yet TCRdb's version contains in-frame clones alone and is incomplete. The repertoire holds around 65,000 clones, with approximately 80% as singletons. What was sequenced was peripheral blood. The TCR comes from a man aged 60 to 75 with acute or convalescent COVID-19. The chain links TRBV3-1 (or the pseudogene TRBV3-2) to TRBJ2-7; D not certain. The CDR3: CASSHQTPNEQYF. In DNA, the CDR3 is TGTGCCAGCAGCCATCAAACCCCTAACGAGCAGTACTTC.